This entry lists 10 T cell receptor beta chains sequenced from one sample in a study of shared clonotypes between healthy human individuals. Using immunoSEQ multiplex PCR, the repertoire was profiled, and TCRdb retains in-frame clones only, with some absent. Here the sample spans about 2 million clones, roughly 95% being singletons. Sample: naive CD4+ T cells sorted from blood. Stated subset: CD45RA+ positively selected. All receptors come from a man between 18 and 35 years old in good health.

As to this clone: This CDR3 is also generated by other DNA sequences in the sample. J is TRBJ2-3 and V is TRBV5-6; no clear D gene. Germline V gene lookup returns CDR1 SGHDT and CDR2 YYEEEE. Trimming cost V 4 bases and J 4 bases, with 10 bases left between them. The CDR3 loop spans 13 amino acids. The CDR3 region is CASSLAGPDTQYF. The DNA of the CDR3 is TGTGCCAGCAGCCTCGCAGGCCCAGATACGCAGTATTTT.

This clone was counted a few times. V is TRBV30 and J is TRBJ1-2; D gene uncertain. The germline gives CDR1 GTSNPN, CDR2 SVGIG (reference sequence). The CDR3 has 13 amino acids. Trimming shortened V by 0 bases and J by 3 bases, and 8 bases separated the two germline ends. Written as DNA, the CDR3 is TGTGCCTGGAGTGTACGGCCTGACTATGGCTACACCTTC. Protein sequence: CAWSVRPDYGYTF.

The chain combines TRBV5-5 with TRBJ2-5; a possible D gene is TRBD2 (6 bases). The CDR3 is 17 residues long. The V gene's germline CDR1 is SGHKS and CDR2 YYEKEE (reference sequence). V was shortened by 3 bases and J by 4 bases, with 22 bases between the two germline ends. CDR3 bases: TGTGCCAGCAGCTGGAGACTAGGGCGGGAAAACGGAGAGACCCAGTACTTC. Amino acid sequence: CASSWRLGRENGETQYF.

This chain uses TRBV5-6 with TRBJ1-5, with D possibly matching TRBD1 (5 bases). With 1 base removed from V and 1 base from J, the gap between germline ends came to 12 bases. Germline assignment: CDR1 SGHDT and CDR2 YYEEEE. The CDR3 has 16 residues. CDR3 amino acids: CASSLRGVISNQPQHF. The CDR3 bases are TGTGCCAGCAGCTTGCGGGGGGTAATAAGCAATCAGCCCCAGCATTTT. The whole variable domain, filled in from reference TRBV5-6 and TRBJ1-5, reads DAGVTQSPTHLIKTRGQQVTLRCSPKSGHDTVSWYQQALGQGPQFIFQYYEEEERQRGNFPDRFSGHQFPNYSSELNVNALLLGDSALYLCASSLRGVISNQPQHFGDGTRLSIL.

This clone was counted once. V gene TRBV19 combines with J gene TRBJ2-5; D uncertain. The V gene lost 3 bases and the J gene lost 5 bases, with 7 bases spanning the gap. CDR1 and CDR2 from the germline V gene are LNHDA and SQIVND (reference sequence). CDR3 length equals 12 residues. The CDR3 bases are TGTGCCAGTAGTATCACTGGGGAGACCCAGTACTTC. Protein sequence: CASSITGETQYF.

This clone appeared a few times. The rearrangement joins TRBV6-6 to TRBJ1-5; D is ambiguous. CDR1 and CDR2 from the germline V gene are MNHNY and SVGAGI (reference sequence). V was trimmed by 0 bases and J by 5 bases, leaving 5 bases between them. The CDR3 runs 13 residues. The CDR3 loop is CASSYSRDQPQHF. In DNA, the CDR3 is TGTGCCAGCAGTTACTCGAGGGATCAGCCCCAGCATTTT.

The chain links TRBV20-1 to TRBJ1-4; 9 positions agree with TRBD1. There are 11 residues in the CDR3. Germline values: CDR1 DFQATT, CDR2 SNEGSKA (reference sequence). V shed 5 bases and J 12 bases; nucleotides not matched to a gene: 4. The CDR3 coding sequence is TGCAGTGCTTGGGACAGGGACCAACTGTTTTTT. Protein: CSAWDRDQLFF.

The chain joins TRBV28 to TRBJ2-2; no clear D. Deletions cut 6 bases from V and 4 bases from J, with 15 bases between. Germline assignment: CDR1 MDHEN and CDR2 SYDVKM. The CDR3 has 15 residues. The CDR3 DNA is TGTGCCAGCAGCAGACCCGCCCTAGGCACCGGGGAGCTGTTTTTT. Amino acids: CASSRPALGTGELFF.

The chain is built from TRBV11-2 and TRBJ2-3, with D maybe TRBD2 (6 bases). The V gene lost 6 bases and the J gene lost 3 bases, with 16 bases spanning the gap. The length of the CDR3 is 15 residues. Germline lookup yields CDR1 SGHAT and CDR2 FQNNGV. The CDR3 DNA reads TGTGCCAGCAGGGAATGGGGCGGGAAGACAGATACGCAGTATTTT. Translating it yields CASREWGGKTDTQYF.

This chain uses TRBV5-6 with TRBJ2-7; D remains unclear. This CDR3 has 12 amino acids. V was cut by 4 bases and J by 4 bases, with 9 bases left in between. CDR1 is SGHDT and CDR2 is YYEEEE in the germline V gene. The CDR3 DNA reads TGTGCCAGCAGCACCCCACAGTACGAGCAGTACTTC. Amino acids: CASSTPQYEQYF. The full variable domain, completed using reference TRBV5-6 and TRBJ2-7, is DAGVTQSPTHLIKTRGQQVTLRCSPKSGHDTVSWYQQALGQGPQFIFQYYEEEERQRGNFPDRFSGHQFPNYSSELNVNALLLGDSALYLCASSTPQYEQYFGPGTRLTVT.